The clone carrying this T cell receptor beta chain was counted once. The entry originates in a study of blood T cell repertoires in COVID-19. About the study: T cells, B-cell-depleted T cells, or PBMCs supplied cDNA or gDNA.

Source study methods: Amplification of reference gene primers was used by the study to estimate nucleated cell counts. Method: immunoSEQ multiplex PCR; TCRdb's copy keeps in-frame clones and lacks some. That table furnishes V, J and clone size, whereas the DNA furnished D and trimming. The table has 240,000 or so clones, around nine tenths seen once. The study drew participants aged about 18 to 95 years from about two dozen US areas. Two consecutive negative NP/OP PCR tests, clearance, or resolved symptoms defined Cohort 3 recovery. Sequenced sample: PBMCs or T cells enriched from blood (not recorded which). The sequence came from a man in his forties who had recovered from COVID-19.

The DNA for the CDR3 is TGCGCCAGCAGTGACAGTCCAGGTCCCTACGAGCAGTACTTC. Protein sequence: CASSDSPGPYEQYF. V and J are TRBV10-1 and TRBJ2-7; no clear D. Germline-derived CDR1 and CDR2 are WNHNN and SYGVQD (reference sequence). The CDR3 covers 14 residues. V shed 3 bases and J shed 2 bases, with 11 bases lying between them.